Detailed here is one T cell receptor beta chain. This entry comes from a study of blood T cell repertoires in COVID-19. About the study: Samples taken during acute and convalescent COVID-19 were collected in the United States, Italy and Spain.

This CDR3 has 13 residues. From germline, CDR1 is SGDLS and CDR2 YYNGEE. Trimming took off 0 bases at V and 3 bases at J, with 6 bases between the two ends. TCRdb keeps only in-frame clones here, not all; method: immunoSEQ multiplex PCR. The repertoire holds 95,000 to 120,000 clones, with 65% to 80% as singletons. This chain links TRBV9 with TRBJ2-5, with a weak D call TRBD2 (6 bases). The TCR sequence derives from a woman in her thirties or forties with acute or convalescent COVID-19. Sequencing was carried out using peripheral blood. This CDR3 is CASSVGTKETQYF. CDR3 coding DNA: TGTGCCAGCAGCGTAGGGACTAAAGAGACCCAGTACTTC. Looking up the rest from reference TRBV9 and TRBJ2-5 gives the full variable domain: DSGVTQTPKHLITATGQRVTLRCSPRSGDLSVYWYQQSLDQGLQFLIQYYNGEERAKGNILERFSAQQFPDLHSELNLSSLELGDSALYFCASSVGTKETQYFGPGTRLLVL.